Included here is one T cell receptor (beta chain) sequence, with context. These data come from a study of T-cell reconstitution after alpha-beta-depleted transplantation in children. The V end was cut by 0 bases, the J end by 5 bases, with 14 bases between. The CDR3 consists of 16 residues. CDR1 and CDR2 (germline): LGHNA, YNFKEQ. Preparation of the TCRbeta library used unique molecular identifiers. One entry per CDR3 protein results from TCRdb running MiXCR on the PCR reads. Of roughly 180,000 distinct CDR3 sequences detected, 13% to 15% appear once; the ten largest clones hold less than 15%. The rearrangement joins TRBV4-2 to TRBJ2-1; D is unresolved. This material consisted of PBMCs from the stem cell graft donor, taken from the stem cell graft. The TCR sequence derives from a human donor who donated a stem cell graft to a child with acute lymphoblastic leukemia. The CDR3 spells CASSQESNLRNNEQFF. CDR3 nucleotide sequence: TGTGCCAGCAGCCAAGAAAGCAACCTTAGGAACAATGAGCAGTTCTTC.